The 20 T cell receptor beta chains given below trace back to one sample, sequenced in a study of graft-versus-host responses after intestinal transplantation (dated by TCRdb to the early 2020s). The library was obtained by the immunoSEQ multiplex PCR assay. Here the immuneACCESS table is served through TCRdb, limited to in-frame sequences with V and J called. Missing clones are a known gap in these copies; in checked studies unresolved V genes cover under half, and the rest lacks a known reason. This sample lists around 23,000 clones; just over 90% were detected once. The ten largest account for around 0.54% of the sample. The specimen was PBMCs, collected 18 days after transplant. These receptors were taken from a human patient who received an intestinal transplant, so some T cells may come from the graft donor.

The V and J genes are TRBV6-5 and TRBJ2-7; 7 nucleotides agree with TRBD2. V was clipped by 4 bases and J by 2 bases; unmatched bases: 11. This CDR3 spans 16 amino acids. In germline, CDR1 is MNHEY, CDR2 SVGAGI. In nucleotides, the CDR3 is TGTGCCAGCAGTTCGTTTGGCGGGGGTATAACCTACGAGCAGTACTTC. Its translation is CASSSFGGGITYEQYF.

The chain's CDR3 is CASSVGHLNTEAFF. CDR3 coding DNA: TGTGCCAGCAGCGTCGGACATTTGAACACTGAAGCTTTCTTT. The V gene is TRBV6-5, the J gene TRBJ1-1, with TRBD1 as a possible D gene (5 bases). Germline CDR1 MNHEY, CDR2 SVGAGI. The CDR3 contains 14 residues. Trimming took off 6 bases at V and 0 bases at J, with 11 bases between the two ends.

The J gene is TRBJ1-2, the V gene TRBV29-1; no firm D call. Trimming left V 1 base short and J 4 bases short, with 13 bases between. Germline CDR1 SQVTM, CDR2 ANQGSEA. CDR3 size: 14 residues. In DNA, the CDR3 is TGCAGCGTTGAAGGGGCGGGATCAGCCTATGGCTACACCTTC. Its translation: CSVEGAGSAYGYTF.

J is TRBJ2-1 and V is TRBV11-2, with D unclear. CDR1 is SGHAT and CDR2 is FQNNGV in the germline V gene. Between the trimmed V and J ends, which lost 5 bases and 4 bases, there was a span of 9 bases. CDR3 length equals 13 residues. The CDR3 DNA sequence: TGTGCCAGCAGCCAAGCTCTTTACAATGAGCAGTTCTTC. Encoded protein: CASSQALYNEQFF.

This rearrangement joins TRBV19 to TRBJ2-5, with 7 bases aligning to TRBD1. The germline V gene has CDR1 LNHDA and CDR2 SQIVND (reference sequence). This CDR3 spans 13 amino acids. J was trimmed by 2 bases and V by 7 bases; bases with no gene match: 4. CDR3 loop: CASTHRGQETQYF. The CDR3, as DNA: TGTGCCAGTACTCACAGGGGACAAGAGACCCAGTACTTC.

The gene calls are TRBV5-1 and TRBJ2-7, with D maybe TRBD1 (6 bases). Germline V gene data show CDR1 as SGHRS and CDR2 as YFSETQ. The V end was cut by 4 bases, the J end by 3 bases, with 14 bases between. This CDR3 is 14 amino acids long. The CDR3 here is CASSPRDNYYEQYF. CDR3 DNA sequence: TGCGCCAGCAGCCCCCGGGACAATTACTACGAGCAGTACTTC.

V gene TRBV2 combines with J gene TRBJ2-1, with 8 bases fitting TRBD1. The ends lost 4 bases at V and 5 bases at J; junction bases unmatched: 4. Looked up from germline, CDR1 is SNHLY and CDR2 is FYNNEI. The CDR3 sequence is 14 residues long. CDR3 loop: CASSGGQGDNEQFF. The DNA for the CDR3 is TGTGCCAGCAGTGGAGGACAGGGCGACAATGAGCAGTTCTTC.

This chain uses TRBV27 with TRBJ2-2, with a possible D match to TRBD1 (6 bases). Trimming shortened V by 3 bases and J by 4 bases, and 24 bases separated the two germline ends. The CDR3 sequence is 19 residues long. Germline V gives CDR1 MNHEY, CDR2 SMNVEV (reference sequence). As DNA, the CDR3 is TGTGCCAGCAGTTTGGGTTGGGTACAGACAGGAATGAGCACCGGGGAGCTGTTTTTT. Protein sequence: CASSLGWVQTGMSTGELFF.

The chain employs TRBV5-1 and TRBJ1-4; the D is unclear. Germline loops: CDR1 SGHRS, CDR2 YFSETQ. V was cut by 0 bases and J by 8 bases, with 11 bases left in between. This CDR3 spans 14 amino acids. The CDR3 bases are TGCGCCAGCAGCTTGGGACCCCAAGGGGAAAAACTGTTTTTT. It encodes CASSLGPQGEKLFF.

V and J are TRBV6-1 and TRBJ1-2; D is undetermined. Per germline, CDR1 MNHNS and CDR2 SASEGT. CDR3 size: 16 residues. The V end lost 0 bases, the J end lost 2 bases, and 13 bases lay between the germline ends. CDR3: CASSEAVIGFNYGYTF. DNA of the CDR3: TGTGCCAGCAGTGAAGCAGTGATAGGGTTCAACTATGGCTACACCTTC.

The chain combines TRBV11-2 with TRBJ1-3, with TRBD1 matching over 8 bases. The germline CDR1 and CDR2 sequences are SGHAT and FQNNGV. The CDR3 has 17 residues. The junction had 6 bases not matched to a gene; V was cut back by 1 base and J by 1 base. The CDR3 DNA reads as TGTGCCAGCAGCTTAGTGCCAGGGGGCCTTTCTGGAAACACCATATATTTT. Translation gives CASSLVPGGLSGNTIYF. Using reference TRBV11-2 and TRBJ1-3 for the parts outside the CDR3, the full variable domain is EAGVAQSPRYKIIEKRQSVAFWCNPISGHATLYWYQQILGQGPKLLIQFQNNGVVDDSQLPKDRFSAERLKGVDSTLKIQPAKLEDSAVYLCASSLVPGGLSGNTIYFGEGSWLTVV.

The V call is TRBV6-1, the J call TRBJ1-4; unclear D gene. Looked up from germline, CDR1 is MNHNS and CDR2 is SASEGT. V was trimmed by 6 bases and J by 6 bases, leaving 11 bases between them. The CDR3 extends over 13 amino acids. The CDR3 nucleotides read TGTGCCAGCAGCGCCGGACGGGATGAAAAACTGTTTTTT. Protein: CASSAGRDEKLFF.

The chain is built from TRBV7-8 and TRBJ1-2, with a tentative D call TRBD1 (5 bases). The CDR3 contains 15 residues. Germline loops: CDR1 SGHVS, CDR2 FQNEAQ. V lost 4 bases and J 6 bases, leaving 18 bases between the germline ends. The CDR3 DNA reads TGTGCCAGCAGCTCGGCGGTGGGGGAAAGGGATGGCTACACCTTC. It specifies CASSSAVGERDGYTF.

Only one count was recorded for this clone. The chain links TRBV10-2 to TRBJ2-3; either TRBD1 or TRBD2 may supply D (5 bases each). This CDR3 is built from 15 residues. Germline assignment: CDR1 WSHSY and CDR2 SAAADI. V lost 6 bases to trimming and J lost 1 base, with 14 bases between them. The CDR3 bases are TGCGCCAGCAGGGGACGGGGCGGAGGCACAGATACGCAGTATTTT. This sequence encodes CASRGRGGGTDTQYF.

This chain links TRBV7-9 with TRBJ1-1; TRBD1 matches at 8 bases. This CDR3 has 15 amino acids. In germline, CDR1 is SEHNR, CDR2 FQNEAQ (reference sequence). J gave up 6 bases and V 6 bases, and 12 bases lay outside the gene matches. The CDR3 spells CASSTGRDRSSEAFF. For the CDR3, the DNA is TGTGCCAGCAGTACTGGCCGGGACAGGTCCTCTGAAGCTTTCTTT.

The chain uses TRBV6-6 and TRBJ2-2; D is perhaps TRBD1 or TRBD2 (6 bases each). Trimming took off 5 bases at V and 1 base at J, with 14 bases between the two ends. The CDR3 covers 16 residues. The germline V gene has CDR1 MNHNY and CDR2 SVGAGI (reference sequence). In DNA form, the CDR3 reads TGTGCCAGCAGTGGTGGGGGGCCAAGGAACACCGGGGAGCTGTTTTTT. As protein: CASSGGGPRNTGELFF.

The genes are TRBV7-9 and TRBJ2-3, with a weak D call TRBD1 (5 bases). Looked up from germline, CDR1 is SEHNR and CDR2 is FQNEAQ (reference sequence). Trimming removed 5 bases from V and 8 bases from J, with 23 bases in between. This CDR3 is built from 16 residues. Here the CDR3 DNA reads TGTGCCAGCAGCCGCTCAGGATTCAGGGCTGTGGGTACGCAGTATTTT. The encoded protein is CASSRSGFRAVGTQYF.

The CDR3 DNA reads as TGTGCCAGCAGCTTGCCGGGGGAGCATACGCAGTATTTT. It yields the protein CASSLPGEHTQYF. The J gene is TRBJ2-3, the V gene TRBV5-4, with D possibly being TRBD2 (6 bases). Looked up from germline, CDR1 is SGHNT and CDR2 is YYREEE (reference sequence). The CDR3 is 13 amino acids. V lost 1 base and J lost 7, with 10 bases in between.

The genes are TRBV6-1 and TRBJ1-2; D gene unclear. The V end was cut by 4 bases, the J end by 1 base, with 22 bases between. The germline V gene encodes CDR1 MNHNS and CDR2 SASEGT. The CDR3 is 18 amino acids. This CDR3 is CASSGVETSSYFNYGYTF. CDR3 DNA sequence: TGTGCCAGCAGTGGGGTCGAGACGAGCAGTTACTTTAACTATGGCTACACCTTC.

The CDR3 loop is CASSVSGRGSTDTQYF. CDR3 in DNA: TGTGCCAGCAGCGTTTCAGGGCGCGGGTCCACAGATACGCAGTATTTT. The J gene is TRBJ2-3, the V gene TRBV9; TRBD1 or TRBD2 may be the D gene (5 bases each). Trimming stripped 2 bases from V and 2 bases from J, with 15 bases between. Germline CDR1 reads SGDLS; CDR2 reads YYNGEE. This CDR3 is 16 amino acids long. Full variable domain (remainder filled in from reference TRBV9 and TRBJ2-3): DSGVTQTPKHLITATGQRVTLRCSPRSGDLSVYWYQQSLDQGLQFLIQYYNGEERAKGNILERFSAQQFPDLHSELNLSSLELGDSALYFCASSVSGRGSTDTQYFGPGTRLTVL.